This TCR beta chain originates from a study of blood T cell repertoires in COVID-19. V dropped 3 bases and J dropped 0 bases, with 9 bases sitting between them. The CDR3 runs 15 residues. CDR1 is SGHRS, CDR2 YFSETQ, per germline. How the authors handled the data: Using reference gene primer amplification, nucleated cell counts were estimated. Sequencing was performed with immunoSEQ multiplex PCR; in TCRdb, only in-frame clones are kept and a portion is missing. D and trimming come from the DNA, and the V and J calls and clone size come from that table. In the table there are about 300,000 clones, approximately 86% of which are singletons.

This sequence was found in a man younger than 35 with active or convalescent COVID-19. The sequenced sample consisted of peripheral blood. The chain links TRBV5-1 to TRBJ1-4; D may be TRBD1 (5 bases). Here the CDR3 DNA reads TGCGCCAGCAGCTGGGGGGATACAACTAATGAAAAACTGTTTTTT. Protein sequence: CASSWGDTTNEKLFF.